The clone carrying this T cell receptor beta chain has only one observation. Its antigen is not identified. Germline CDR1 and CDR2: MDHEN and SYDVKM. Trimming cost V 2 bases and J 7 bases, with 11 bases left between them. The CDR3 spans 13 residues. The protocol was immunoSEQ multiplex PCR, while the TCRdb copy is restricted to in-frame clones and leaves out a portion. The repertoire holds about 40,000 clones, about 91% seen once, with around 23% in the top ten. This entry is derived from a study of OX40 agonist ivuxolimab in advanced cancers. Study context: Patients were given ivuxolimab, an antibody that agonizes OX40 (CD134). Head and neck, renal cell, melanoma or hepatocellular carcinoma were the cancers that dose-escalation patients had. Two cutaneous melanoma patients and one hepatocellular carcinoma patient, three in all, had partial responses. Overall study findings and caveats: Dosing at 0.1 to 3.0 mg/kg was accompanied by clonal expansion of CD4+ and CD8+ blood T cells by week 6.

Sequenced material: CD4+ or CD8+ T cells sorted from blood, taken in a trial of the OX40 agonist ivuxolimab. The sequence came from an adult with an advanced solid tumor such as melanoma, head and neck, liver or kidney cancer. The rearrangement joins TRBV28 to TRBJ1-2, with D hard to call. CDR3 nucleotides: TGTGCCAGCAGTTTACAGTTTGGAGGTGGCTACACCTTC. Its translation: CASSLQFGGGYTF.